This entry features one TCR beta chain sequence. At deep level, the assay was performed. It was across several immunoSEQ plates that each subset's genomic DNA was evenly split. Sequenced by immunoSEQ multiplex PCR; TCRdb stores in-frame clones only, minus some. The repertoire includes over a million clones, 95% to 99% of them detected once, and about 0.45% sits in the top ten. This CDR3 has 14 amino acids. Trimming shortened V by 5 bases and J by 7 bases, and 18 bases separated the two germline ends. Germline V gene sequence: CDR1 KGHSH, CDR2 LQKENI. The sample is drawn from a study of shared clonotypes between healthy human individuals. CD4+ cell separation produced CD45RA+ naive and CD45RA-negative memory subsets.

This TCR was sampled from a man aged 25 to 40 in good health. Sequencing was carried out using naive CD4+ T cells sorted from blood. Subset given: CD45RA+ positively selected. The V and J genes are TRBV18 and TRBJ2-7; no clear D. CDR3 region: CASSSITASREQYF. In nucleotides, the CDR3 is TGTGCCAGCTCAAGTATTACAGCTTCTCGGGAGCAGTACTTC. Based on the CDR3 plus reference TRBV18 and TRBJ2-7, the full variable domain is NAGVMQNPRHLVRRRGQEARLRCSPMKGHSHVYWYRQLPEEGLKFMVYLQKENIIDESGMPKERFSAEFPKEGPSILRIQQVVRGDSAAYFCASSSITASREQYFGPGTRLTVT.